This TCR beta chain came from a study of cytomegalovirus exposure and HLA in healthy donors. Whole-study findings and limits: A later analysis linked a missense variant in DCLRE1C to the trimming of TCR beta V and J genes. There were several of the most significant clusters that appeared linked to common viral pathogens in a later analysis. The sole available immune exposure information was CMV serostatus. Later analysis suggested most CMV-associated TCR beta chains were HLA-restricted.

Note on this clone: Its antigen is as yet unknown.

V trimming: 2 bases; J trimming: 2 bases; junction bases outside the gene matches: 0. Germline CDR1 is MNHNS and CDR2 is SASEGT. The CDR3 sequence is 14 residues long. PCR primers comprised 60 Vbeta and 13 Jbeta primers. Sequenced by immunoSEQ multiplex PCR; TCRdb stores in-frame clones only, minus some. The sample consists of some 200,000 clones, over 70% of them appearing once. This TCR derives from a man aged 45-65 years in good health and CMV-seronegative. The sample consisted of PBMCs. V is TRBV6-1 and J is TRBJ2-3; TRBD1 agrees at 8 bases. CDR3 DNA sequence: TGTGCCAGCAGTGAACAGGGGGCCACAGATACGCAGTATTTT. This translates into CASSEQGATDTQYF.